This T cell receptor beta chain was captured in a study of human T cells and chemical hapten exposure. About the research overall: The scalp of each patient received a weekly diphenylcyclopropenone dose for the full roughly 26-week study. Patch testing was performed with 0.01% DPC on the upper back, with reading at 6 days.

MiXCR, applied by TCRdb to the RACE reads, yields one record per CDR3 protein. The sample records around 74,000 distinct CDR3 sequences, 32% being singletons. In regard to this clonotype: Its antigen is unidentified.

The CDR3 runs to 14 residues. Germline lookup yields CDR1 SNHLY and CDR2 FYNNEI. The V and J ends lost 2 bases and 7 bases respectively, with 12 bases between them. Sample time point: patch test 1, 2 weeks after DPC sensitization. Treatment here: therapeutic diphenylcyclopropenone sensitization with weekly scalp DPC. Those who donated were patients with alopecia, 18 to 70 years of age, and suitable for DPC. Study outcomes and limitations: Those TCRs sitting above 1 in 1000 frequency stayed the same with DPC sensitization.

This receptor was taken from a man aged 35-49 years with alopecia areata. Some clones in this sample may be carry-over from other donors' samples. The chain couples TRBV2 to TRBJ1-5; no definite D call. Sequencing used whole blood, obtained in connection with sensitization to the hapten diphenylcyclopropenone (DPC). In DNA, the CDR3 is TGTGCCAGCAGTGAAAGAGAATCGGGGCAGCCCCAGCATTTT. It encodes CASSERESGQPQHF.